The source of this TCR beta chain is a study of a mutant IDH1 vaccine in newly diagnosed glioma. Study-wide background: Treated patients showed a male proportion of roughly 62%, a female proportion of about 40%, and a mean age of around 40 years. Patients had received radiotherapy, temozolomide, or both previously, most receiving both. Study-wide results and limits: The vaccine induced immune responses, and these occurred in approximately 93% of patients.

Libraries were prepared by immunoSEQ multiplex PCR; TCRdb keeps only in-frame clonotypes and omits some of them. The sample carries around 88,000 clones, about four fifths recorded once. This clone turned up a few times. Its antigen remains unidentified. Time point denoted: baseline, week 1 (first vaccination visit). Treatment noted: pre-vaccination baseline after standard-of-care therapy. The sample consisted of PBMCs, taken from a glioma patient treated with radiotherapy, temozolomide or both. This TCR derives from a man aged 40-55 years with glioma.

The CDR3 region is CASIPRPTTDTQYF. The CDR3 DNA reads as TGTGCCAGTATCCCCAGGCCAACAACAGATACGCAGTATTTT. The chain uses TRBV19 and TRBJ2-3; D is uncertain. Trimming left V 7 bases short and J 3 bases short, with 14 bases between. The CDR3 sequence is 14 residues long. Germline V gene lookup returns CDR1 LNHDA and CDR2 SQIVND (reference sequence).